The entry that follows covers one T cell receptor (beta chain) sequence. These data are taken from a study of blood T cell repertoires in COVID-19. Study overall: Whether acute or convalescent, the COVID-19 samples came from the United States, Italy and Spain.

TCRdb's copy holds only in-frame clones and misses some; the assay was immunoSEQ multiplex PCR. Among about 190,000 clones listed, 75% to 90% were seen once. This clonotype was obtained from a man in his thirties or forties with acute or convalescent COVID-19. What was sequenced was peripheral blood.

As DNA, the CDR3 is TGTGCCAGCAGCCCTTCTGGGCCCGACGAGCAGTACTTC. This gives the protein CASSPSGPDEQYF. The chain is built from TRBV5-6 and TRBJ2-7; D gene uncertain. The CDR3 sequence is 13 residues long. The germline V gene encodes CDR1 SGHDT and CDR2 YYEEEE. Trimming removed 4 bases at V and 5 bases at J, with 13 bases between.